The 10 T cell receptor beta chains listed next were all sequenced from one sample in a study of blood T cell repertoires in COVID-19. Measured with immunoSEQ multiplex PCR; TCRdb has only the in-frame clones, and not every one. The sample contains about 160,000 clones, 70% to 90% of which appear only once. Sequencing used PBMCs or T cells enriched from blood (not recorded which). These receptors all come from a man aged 35 to 55 who had recovered from COVID-19.

The chain is built from TRBV5-1 and TRBJ2-3, with D possibly being TRBD1 (5 bases). Looked up from germline, CDR1 is SGHRS and CDR2 is YFSETQ. The CDR3 is 15 amino acids. V was shortened by 3 bases and J by 0 bases, with 11 bases between the two germline ends. This chain's CDR3 is CASSSWTRSTDTQYF. CDR3 sequence (DNA): TGCGCCAGCAGCTCCTGGACACGTAGCACAGATACGCAGTATTTT.

This chain joins TRBV19 and TRBJ2-2; TRBD2 might be the D (5 bases). Trimming took off 10 bases at V and 0 bases at J, with 12 bases between the two ends. CDR3 length: 14 amino acids. Germline-derived CDR1 and CDR2 are LNHDA and SQIVND (reference sequence). The CDR3 coding sequence is TGTGCCACAACCCGGACTCCGAACACCGGGGAGCTGTTTTTT. Encoded protein: CATTRTPNTGELFF.

The gene calls are TRBV5-1 and TRBJ1-4; perhaps TRBD1 as D (5 bases). The CDR3 length is 14 residues. Trimming shortened V by 3 bases and J by 1 base, and 7 bases separated the two germline ends. The V gene's germline CDR1 is SGHRS and CDR2 YFSETQ. In nucleotides, the CDR3 is TGCGCCAGCAGCTCCCAGGGAACTAATGAAAAACTGTTTTTT. It encodes CASSSQGTNEKLFF.

The genes are TRBV6-5 and TRBJ1-5; no firm D call. Trimming cost V 4 bases and J 2 bases, with 9 bases left between them. This CDR3 contains 14 residues. CDR1 is MNHEY, CDR2 SVGAGI, per germline. For the CDR3, the DNA is TGTGCCAGCAGTTTCGGGGAGCGCAATCAGCCCCAGCATTTT. Protein: CASSFGERNQPQHF.

V usage is TRBV19 and J usage is TRBJ1-2; 9 positions match TRBD1. CDR3 length: 13 residues. V lost 4 bases to trimming and J lost 7 bases; unmatched junction nucleotides: 4. Per the germline V gene, CDR1 is LNHDA and CDR2 is SQIVND (reference sequence). CDR3 in DNA: TGTGCCAGTAGTACGGGACAGGGACGTGGCTACACCTTC. Encoded protein: CASSTGQGRGYTF.

The J gene is TRBJ2-2, the V gene TRBV30; D is undetermined. CDR1 GTSNPN and CDR2 SVGIG come from the germline V gene (reference sequence). The CDR3 is 12 residues long. Deletions cut 0 bases from V and 9 bases from J, with 8 bases between. This CDR3 is CAWSVSTWELFF. The CDR3 region has the DNA TGTGCCTGGAGTGTATCTACCTGGGAGCTGTTTTTT.

The chain employs TRBV19 and TRBJ1-2; D gene ambiguous. The CDR3 contains 15 residues. Germline V CDR1 and CDR2: LNHDA, SQIVND (reference sequence). Trimming stripped 3 bases from V and 4 bases from J, with 15 bases between. The CDR3 protein is CASSIPTAGSYGYTF. The DNA for the CDR3 is TGTGCCAGTAGTATTCCGACCGCCGGGAGCTATGGCTACACCTTC.

The V and J genes are TRBV3-1 (or the pseudogene TRBV3-2) and TRBJ2-5; tentatively, D is TRBD1 (5 bases). Trimming took 8 bases from V and 1 from J, leaving 11 bases between them. Germline V gene lookup returns CDR1 LGHDT and CDR2 YNNKEL (reference sequence). This CDR3 has 13 residues. The CDR3 DNA is TGTGCCAGCGCAAAGGGGCCCCAAGAGACCCAGTACTTC. Protein product: CASAKGPQETQYF.

As DNA, the CDR3 is TGTGCCAGCAGCTTCTACAGGGATGAGCAGTTCTTC. Encoded protein: CASSFYRDEQFF. The chain uses TRBV7-9 and TRBJ2-1; possible D gene TRBD1, 6 bases. CDR1 SEHNR and CDR2 FQNEAQ come from the germline V gene (reference sequence). Trimming took off 3 bases at V and 8 bases at J, with 8 bases between the two ends. This CDR3 spans 12 amino acids. The complete variable domain, with remaining parts taken from reference TRBV7-9 and TRBJ2-1, reads DTGVSQNPRHKITKRGQNVTFRCDPISEHNRLYWYRQTLGQGPEFLTYFQNEAQLEKSRLLSDRFSAERPKGSFSTLEIQRTEQGDSAMYLCASSFYRDEQFFGPGTRLTVL.

This clone has only one observation. The V and J genes are TRBV19 and TRBJ2-7, with D tentatively TRBD2 (5 bases). Trimming stripped 3 bases from V and 3 bases from J, with 18 bases between. CDR1 is LNHDA and CDR2 is SQIVND in the germline V gene (reference sequence). The CDR3 has 16 amino acids. DNA for the CDR3: TGTGCCAGTAGTATCATAGGCGAGGAGGTTTACTACGAGCAGTACGTC. Its protein product is CASSIIGEEVYYEQYV.